A single TCR beta chain is shown here with its context. The sample originates from a study of blood T cell repertoires in COVID-19. CDR3 length: 15 residues. Deletions cut 5 bases from V and 0 bases from J, with 13 bases between. The germline V gene has CDR1 SEHNR and CDR2 FQNEAQ (reference sequence). Produced via immunoSEQ multiplex PCR; TCRdb's table is partial and in-frame only. The table lists 200,000 to 250,000 clones, 70% to 90% of them singletons. The clonotype was recovered from a woman between 50 and 59 years old in a cohort exposed to, infected with or recovered from COVID-19 (not recorded which). The rearrangement joins TRBV7-9 to TRBJ1-2; tentative D call: TRBD1 (6 bases). Sequencing was done on a sample of PBMCs or T cells enriched from blood (not recorded which). CDR3 in amino acids: CASSPRQDANYGYTF. For the CDR3, the DNA is TGTGCCAGCAGCCCACGACAGGACGCTAACTATGGCTACACCTTC.